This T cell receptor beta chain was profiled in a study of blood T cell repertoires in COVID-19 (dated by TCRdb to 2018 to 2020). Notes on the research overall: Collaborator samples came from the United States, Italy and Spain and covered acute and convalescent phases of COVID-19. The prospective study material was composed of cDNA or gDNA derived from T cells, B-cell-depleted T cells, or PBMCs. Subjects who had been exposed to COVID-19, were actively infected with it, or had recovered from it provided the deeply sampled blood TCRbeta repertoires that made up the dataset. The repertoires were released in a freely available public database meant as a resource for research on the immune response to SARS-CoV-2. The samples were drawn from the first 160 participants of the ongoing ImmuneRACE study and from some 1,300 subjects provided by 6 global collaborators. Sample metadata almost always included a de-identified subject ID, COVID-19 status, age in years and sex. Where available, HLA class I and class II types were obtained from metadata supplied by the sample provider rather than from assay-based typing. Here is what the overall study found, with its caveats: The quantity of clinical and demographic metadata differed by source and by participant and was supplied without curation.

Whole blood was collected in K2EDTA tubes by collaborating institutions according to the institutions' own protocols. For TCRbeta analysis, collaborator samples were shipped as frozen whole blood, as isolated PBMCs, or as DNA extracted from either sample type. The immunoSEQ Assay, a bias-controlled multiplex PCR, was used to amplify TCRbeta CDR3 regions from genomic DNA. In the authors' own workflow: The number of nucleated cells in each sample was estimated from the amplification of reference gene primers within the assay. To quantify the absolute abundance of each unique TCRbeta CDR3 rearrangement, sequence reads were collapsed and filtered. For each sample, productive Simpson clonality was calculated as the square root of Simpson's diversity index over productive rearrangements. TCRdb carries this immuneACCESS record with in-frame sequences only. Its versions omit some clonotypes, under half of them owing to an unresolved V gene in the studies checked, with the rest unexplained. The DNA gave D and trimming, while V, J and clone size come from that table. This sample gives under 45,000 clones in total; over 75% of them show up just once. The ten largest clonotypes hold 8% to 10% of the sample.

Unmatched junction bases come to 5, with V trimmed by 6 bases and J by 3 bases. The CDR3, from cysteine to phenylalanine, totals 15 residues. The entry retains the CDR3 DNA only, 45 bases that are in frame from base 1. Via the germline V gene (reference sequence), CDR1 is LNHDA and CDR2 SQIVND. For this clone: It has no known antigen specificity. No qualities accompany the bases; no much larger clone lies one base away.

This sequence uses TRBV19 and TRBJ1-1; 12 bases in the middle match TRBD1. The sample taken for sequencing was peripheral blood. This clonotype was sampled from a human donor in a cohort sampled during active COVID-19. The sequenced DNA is TGTGCCAGTAGCGGGGACAGGGGGCGGGACACTGAAGCTTTCTTT. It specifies CASSGDRGRDTEAFF. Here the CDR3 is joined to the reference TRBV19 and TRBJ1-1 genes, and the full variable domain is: DGGITQSPKYLFRKEGQNVTLSCEQNLNHDAMYWYRQDPGQGLRLIYYSQIVNDFQKGDIAEGYSVSREKKESFPLTVTSAQKNPTAFYLCASSGDRGRDTEAFFGQGTRLTVV.